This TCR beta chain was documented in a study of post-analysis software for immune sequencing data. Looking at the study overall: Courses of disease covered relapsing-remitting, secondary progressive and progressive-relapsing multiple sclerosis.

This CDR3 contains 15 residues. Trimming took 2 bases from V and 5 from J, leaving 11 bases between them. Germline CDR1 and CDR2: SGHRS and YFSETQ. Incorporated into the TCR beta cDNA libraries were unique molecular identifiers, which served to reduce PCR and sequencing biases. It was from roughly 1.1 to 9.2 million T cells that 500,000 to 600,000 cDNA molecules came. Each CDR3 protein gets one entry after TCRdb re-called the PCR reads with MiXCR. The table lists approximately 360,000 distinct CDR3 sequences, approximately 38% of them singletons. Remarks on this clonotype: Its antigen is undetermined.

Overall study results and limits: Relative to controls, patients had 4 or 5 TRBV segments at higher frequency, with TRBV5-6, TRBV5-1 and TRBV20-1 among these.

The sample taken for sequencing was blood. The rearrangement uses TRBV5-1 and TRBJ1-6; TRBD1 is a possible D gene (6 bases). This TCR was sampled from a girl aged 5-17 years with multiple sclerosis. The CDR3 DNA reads TGCGCCAGCAGCTTAGGGACACCAGATAATTCACCCCTCCACTTT. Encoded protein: CASSLGTPDNSPLHF.